This paragraph reports one TCR beta chain. Its antigen is unknown. It has no much larger one-base neighbor in the sample; base qualities were not kept. The data stem from a study of beta chain features in type 1 diabetes (dated by TCRdb to 2016 to 2018). Background on the whole study: Patients and healthy donors did not differ in mean age, gender distribution, total cell number or subset yield. A total of approximately 100,000,000 sorted cells were examined across all samples, and the number of cells per subset was strongly correlated with RNA yield. Regulatory and stem cell-like memory subsets were isolated from only 8 patients and roughly eight healthy donors, whereas naive and central memory subsets came from all 28 donors. In the study, recently diagnosed type 1 diabetes patients and matched healthy donors were compared on the TCRB repertoires of their sorted circulating CD4+ T cell subsets. Study-wide findings and limitations: Fewer insertions and more nucleotide deletions at VDJ recombination sites were observed in patients with type 1 diabetes, implying thymic rearrangement abnormalities. Shorter templates might be favored by PCR, yet because patient and control samples were amplified and corrected together, any such skew would affect both groups equally. Because cDNA rather than genomic DNA was sequenced, highly expressing activated cells could have been over-represented, although no difference in activation and CD3 levels was found between groups. A moderate but significant shortening of TCRB CDR3 length was observed in type 1 diabetes patients in all four CD4+ subsets. Naive, central memory and regulatory TCRB repertoires appeared to be more similar among patients than among healthy donors. HLA sub-analyses involved small numbers of individuals, so any influence of HLA type on TCRB rearrangement remained unresolved.

V was cut back by 3 bases and J by 2 bases, leaving a gap of 29 bases between them. From its cysteine to its phenylalanine, the CDR3 spans 20 amino acids. The DNA shown is the 60-base CDR3, in frame from base 1. The germline V gene provides CDR1 ENHRY and CDR2 SYGVKD. A single peripheral blood draw of about 116 mL on average was collected from each donor into heparinised tubes. Using a panel that included CD45RO, CCR7, CD25, CD127, CD95 and CD27, naive, central memory, regulatory and stem cell-like memory CD4+ T cells were sorted on a BD FACSAria II. Purity was above 98% for every sorted population. PBMCs were isolated right away by Lymphoprep density gradient centrifugation and were stained directly, without culture. So that batch effects would be minimized, each experiment stained and sorted samples in pairs, pairing one healthy donor with one patient. All of the isolated RNA was reverse transcribed with the High Capacity cDNA Reverse Transcription Kit, so expressed TCRB transcripts were sequenced. Deep immunoSEQ sequencing was applied to naive, central memory and regulatory T cell samples, giving an average of about 3.7 million total reads per sample. After sorted cells were lysed in RLT buffer, RNA was extracted with DNase-treated RNeasy Micro or Mini kits, with the choice depending on cell number. To prevent cross-contamination, each cell subset was processed individually, whereas patient and healthy donor samples were processed jointly. The immunoSEQ multiplex PCR was used to amplify TCRB sequences from cDNA, generating 87-bp fragments that spanned the CDR3 region. Amplicons were sequenced on the Illumina HiSeq platform. On the authors' methods: PCR bias was computationally corrected using synthetic template baselines, reads within Hamming distance 2 were collapsed, and singletons that could not be merged were discarded. Reads were aligned to IMGT to assign V, D and J genes, CDR3 length, and insertions or deletions at six rearrangement sites. Within each subset, clonotype counts were normalized to sorted cell number, and only after that were true diversity and Gini coefficients computed with the tcR R package. Repertoire sharing was quantified using the overlap coefficient calculated on TCRB nucleotide sequences. As a proxy for the pre-selection repertoire, out-of-frame TCRB sequences from naive cells were analyzed. As stored in TCRdb, this immuneACCESS dataset retains in-frame rearrangements with V and J assigned. A fraction of the clones does not appear; measured against another copy, unresolved V genes explain less than half of the discrepancy, and the remainder lacks a known reason. From that table come the V and J calls and clone size; the DNA was used to work out D and trimming. This sample is represented by hundreds of thousands of clones; around an eighth of them were singletons. The ten largest clonotypes hold approximately 0.039% of the sample.

Material: naive CD4+ T cells from blood. Interpreted using the paper, the cell subset or site label stands for: true naive CD4+ T cells. The origin of this receptor is a man aged 18 to 30 with type 1 diabetes. Here the chain combines TRBV10-3 and TRBJ2-7; matching of 6 bases hints at TRBD1 as the D gene. CDR3 reads: CAISDPQSSRGLTITYEQYF. The DNA sequence reads TGTGCCATCAGTGACCCCCAGTCAAGCAGGGGCCTAACCATTACCTACGAGCAGTACTTC.